Below are 14 T cell receptor beta chains sequenced from a single sample in a study of cytomegalovirus exposure and HLA in healthy donors. Primers: 60 Vbeta forward and 13 Jbeta reverse. Data came from immunoSEQ multiplex PCR; TCRdb stores just in-frame clones and leaves some out. The table has approximately 100,000 clones, 65% to 85% seen once. The source material was PBMCs. The receptor source for this set is a woman aged 40 to 50 in good health and CMV-seronegative.

This chain uses TRBV6-5 with TRBJ2-7; the D is unclear. The V and J ends lost 4 bases and 5 bases respectively, with 9 bases between them. CDR3 length: 12 amino acids. Germline lookup yields CDR1 MNHEY and CDR2 SVGAGI. The CDR3 spells CASSSSGHEQYF. The CDR3 nucleotides are TGTGCCAGCAGTTCCTCGGGCCACGAGCAGTACTTC.

This chain links TRBV2 with TRBJ1-1; D gene ambiguous. V lost 4 bases and J lost 1, with 10 bases in between. The CDR3 runs to 14 residues. From germline, CDR1 is SNHLY and CDR2 FYNNEI. CDR3 nucleotides: TGTGCCAGCAGTGGGCGAGAGGGGAACACTGAAGCTTTCTTT. It translates to CASSGREGNTEAFF.

The chain joins TRBV6-4 to TRBJ1-1; no reliable D call. The CDR3 totals 19 residues. Trimming cost V 0 bases and J 1 base, with 21 bases left between them. Germline values: CDR1 MRHNA, CDR2 SNTAGT. The CDR3: CASSDSVRQQKIPNTEAFF. The CDR3 DNA reads as TGTGCCAGCAGTGACTCAGTGCGGCAGCAGAAGATTCCGAACACTGAAGCTTTCTTT.

The chain carries TRBV4-2 and TRBJ1-4, with 8 bases identical to TRBD1. The ends lost 3 bases at V and 4 bases at J; junction bases unmatched: 7. Germline V gene lookup returns CDR1 LGHNA and CDR2 YNFKEQ. The CDR3 extends over 16 amino acids. The CDR3 DNA sequence: TGTGCCAGCAGCCAGATAGGACAGGGAGGTAATGAAAAACTGTTTTTT. It encodes CASSQIGQGGNEKLFF.

The chain employs TRBV6-1 and TRBJ1-2, with TRBD1 matching over 8 bases. CDR3 length: 14 amino acids. Germline V gene data show CDR1 as MNHNS and CDR2 as SASEGT. J lost 4 bases, V lost 4 bases, and 5 bases had no gene match. CDR3 in amino acids: CASSGFQGAYGYTF. In DNA form, the CDR3 reads TGTGCCAGCAGTGGATTTCAGGGGGCCTATGGCTACACCTTC.

This chain uses TRBV5-1 with TRBJ2-1, with D maybe TRBD1 (6 bases). This CDR3 is built from 16 residues. The V end was cut by 4 bases, the J end by 7 bases, with 21 bases between. From germline, CDR1 is SGHRS and CDR2 YFSETQ. CDR3 coding DNA: TGCGCCAGCAGCCGCACAGGGAGTTGGGAAGGTAATGAGCAGTTCTTC. As protein: CASSRTGSWEGNEQFF. Looking up the rest from reference TRBV5-1 and TRBJ2-1 gives the full variable domain: KAGVTQTPRYLIKTRGQQVTLSCSPISGHRSVSWYQQTPGQGLQFLFEYFSETQRNKGNFPGRFSGRQFSNSRSEMNVSTLELGDSALYLCASSRTGSWEGNEQFFGPGTRLTVL.

The V call is TRBV7-9, the J call TRBJ1-4; 9 nucleotides match TRBD1. V trimming: 5 bases; J trimming: 8 bases; junction bases outside the gene matches: 12. This CDR3 comprises 16 residues. CDR1 and CDR2 from the germline V gene are SEHNR and FQNEAQ (reference sequence). The CDR3 DNA reads TGTGCCAGCAGCAAACCCTCGGGACAGGGAAAGGAAAAACTGTTTTTT. Amino acids: CASSKPSGQGKEKLFF.

The chain couples TRBV27 to TRBJ2-2; 8 nucleotides agree with TRBD2. The CDR3 spans 18 residues. The junction had 12 bases not matched to a gene; V was cut back by 2 bases and J by 4 bases. CDR1 and CDR2 (germline): MNHEY, SMNVEV (reference sequence). CDR3 bases: TGTGCCAGCAGTTTAAAGATGGAGGCGGGGGGCCCCACCGGGGAGCTGTTTTTT. Amino acid sequence: CASSLKMEAGGPTGELFF.

The chain uses TRBV6-4 and TRBJ2-1, with 8 positions matching TRBD2. The CDR3 length is 14 residues. V gave up 5 bases and J gave up 5 bases; unmatched junction bases: 5. Germline V gene sequence: CDR1 MRHNA, CDR2 SNTAGT. CDR3: CASSNLAGDNEQFF. The CDR3 DNA is TGTGCCAGCAGTAACCTAGCGGGCGACAATGAGCAGTTCTTC.

The chain is built from TRBV27 and TRBJ1-3, with 10 bases matching TRBD1. This CDR3 contains 13 residues. J lost 6 bases, V lost 9 bases, and 5 bases had no gene match. Germline V gene sequence: CDR1 MNHEY, CDR2 SMNVEV (reference sequence). The DNA for the CDR3 is TGTGCCAGTAGACAGGGGGCTGAAAACACCATATATTTT. Protein: CASRQGAENTIYF.

There are a few counts of this clone. The chain is built from TRBV7-2 and TRBJ2-1, with TRBD2 identical over 8 bases. CDR1 is SGHTA and CDR2 is FQGNSA in the germline V gene. Unmatched junction bases numbered 4, after V lost 0 bases and J lost 12 bases. There are 13 residues in the CDR3. CDR3: CASSLASAGGQFF. The CDR3 region has the DNA TGTGCCAGCAGCTTAGCGTCGGCGGGGGGGCAGTTCTTC.

The chain uses TRBV6-4 and TRBJ1-3; D may be TRBD1 (5 bases). Germline loops: CDR1 MRHNA, CDR2 SNTAGT. CDR3 length equals 15 residues. V was shortened by 3 bases and J by 4 bases, with 13 bases between the two germline ends. The CDR3 DNA follows: TGTGCCAGCAGTGAGGATACGGGGGAAGGAAACACCATATATTTT. This gives the protein CASSEDTGEGNTIYF.

V gene TRBV28 combines with J gene TRBJ2-7, with a weak D call TRBD2 (6 bases). CDR3 length: 13 amino acids. V gave up 6 bases and J gave up 5 bases, with 14 bases separating them. CDR1 MDHEN and CDR2 SYDVKM come from the germline V gene. DNA of the CDR3: TGTGCCAGCAGGGGGCCGGGGGTCCACGAGCAGTACTTC. Protein sequence: CASRGPGVHEQYF.

The J gene is TRBJ2-1, the V gene TRBV29-1; weak D call: TRBD1 (5 bases). CDR3 size: 12 residues. Germline V gene data show CDR1 as SQVTM and CDR2 as ANQGSEA. Trimming pared 4 bases from V and 8 bases from J, leaving 12 bases between. This CDR3 is CSVVVGADEQFF. DNA for the CDR3: TGCAGCGTTGTTGTAGGGGCGGATGAGCAGTTCTTC.